The clone carrying this T cell receptor (beta chain) has only a few counts. Trimming cost V 6 bases and J 4 bases; bases outside gene matches: 14. Per the germline V gene, CDR1 is DFQATT and CDR2 is SNEGSKA (reference sequence). The CDR3 totals 16 residues. A single record per CDR3 protein comes from TCRdb applying MiXCR to the RT-PCR reads. The data show more than 550,000 distinct CDR3 sequences, approximately 15% seen once. The chain recombines TRBV20-1 with TRBJ1-2; 10 bases align to TRBD1. This TCR was sampled from a female donor in good health, serving as a healthy control. The specimen sequenced was memory CD4+ T cells from blood. CDR3 loop: CSANLRDRGFGYGYTF. DNA of the CDR3: TGCAGTGCAAACCTACGGGACAGGGGATTCGGCTATGGCTACACCTTC.